Presented here are 22 T cell receptor beta chains from one specimen sequenced in a study of OX40 agonist ivuxolimab in advanced cancers. The method was immunoSEQ multiplex PCR; TCRdb's version includes in-frame clones alone and lacks a portion of them. The sample carries about 49,000 clones, approximately 81% recorded once. Here the sequenced sample was CD4+ or CD8+ T cells sorted from blood, taken in a trial of the OX40 agonist ivuxolimab. The origin of the receptors is an adult with an advanced solid tumor such as melanoma, head and neck, liver or kidney cancer.

The chain recombines TRBV7-9 with TRBJ2-3, with D unresolved. The V end lost 2 bases, the J end lost 0 bases, and 9 bases lay between the germline ends. CDR3 length equals 15 residues. CDR1 is SEHNR, CDR2 FQNEAQ, per germline (reference sequence). The CDR3 reads CASSLRPTSTDTQYF. Here the CDR3 DNA reads TGTGCCAGCAGCTTACGCCCCACTAGCACAGATACGCAGTATTTT.

The V gene is TRBV19, the J gene TRBJ1-1; the D is unclear. The CDR3 consists of 17 residues. Germline CDR1 LNHDA, CDR2 SQIVND (reference sequence). Between the trimmed V and J ends, which lost 3 bases and 0 bases, there was a span of 17 bases. CDR3 DNA: TGTGCCAGTAGTATTGGCCCCGTCTTTCTATTGAACACTGAAGCTTTCTTT. It translates to CASSIGPVFLLNTEAFF. The full variable domain, rest sourced from reference TRBV19 and TRBJ1-1, is DGGITQSPKYLFRKEGQNVTLSCEQNLNHDAMYWYRQDPGQGLRLIYYSQIVNDFQKGDIAEGYSVSREKKESFPLTVTSAQKNPTAFYLCASSIGPVFLLNTEAFFGQGTRLTVV.

This rearrangement joins TRBV30 to TRBJ1-5; tentative D call: TRBD1 (5 bases). In germline, CDR1 is GTSNPN, CDR2 SVGIG (reference sequence). V was shortened by 0 bases and J by 4 bases, with 13 bases between the two germline ends. This CDR3 has 15 amino acids. CDR3 coding DNA: TGTGCCTGGAGTGTAACATCGGGGGGGAATCAGCCCCAGCATTTT. Translated, it gives CAWSVTSGGNQPQHF.

The chain carries TRBV28 and TRBJ2-7, with 8 bases identical to TRBD2. This CDR3 spans 13 amino acids. Germline CDR1 reads MDHEN; CDR2 reads SYDVKM. The junction had 2 bases not matched to a gene; V was cut back by 7 bases and J by 0 bases. The CDR3 DNA sequence: TGTGCCAGCAAAGCGGGGGCCTCCTACGAGCAGTACGTC. Translation: CASKAGASYEQYV.

This chain links TRBV4-3 with TRBJ2-7; D is ambiguous. The length of the CDR3 is 14 residues. V was cut by 1 base and J by 0 bases, with 7 bases left in between. CDR1 and CDR2 (germline): LGHNA, YSLEER. The CDR3 protein is CASSQGQFSYEQYF. Here the CDR3 DNA reads TGCGCCAGCAGCCAAGGGCAGTTCTCCTACGAGCAGTACTTC.

The V gene is TRBV5-1, the J gene TRBJ2-3; perhaps TRBD1 as D (6 bases). The CDR3 is 18 residues long. Germline CDR1 SGHRS, CDR2 YFSETQ. V was pared by 0 bases and J by 0 bases, with 17 bases between. CDR3 loop: CASSLAVGTLSSTDTQYF. In DNA form, the CDR3 reads TGCGCCAGCAGCTTGGCCGTCGGGACACTTTCTAGCACAGATACGCAGTATTTT.

The chain carries TRBV4-1 and TRBJ2-7; possibly TRBD2 for D (5 bases). V lost 1 base, J lost 2 bases, and 12 bases lay in between. This CDR3 region has 15 residues. In germline, CDR1 is MGHRA, CDR2 YSYEKL. In nucleotides, the CDR3 is TGCGCCAGCAGCCAAGCTGACCGGGGTACCTACGAGCAGTACGTC. Translation: CASSQADRGTYEQYV.

This clone has just one count. The chain recombines TRBV4-1 with TRBJ1-1, with TRBD1 matching 9 bases. V lost 4 bases to trimming and J lost 6 bases; unmatched junction nucleotides: 9. Germline V gene lookup returns CDR1 MGHRA and CDR2 YSYEKL. This CDR3 is 15 amino acids long. CDR3 nucleotide sequence: TGCGCCAGCAGCCCGTCGGGGGACAGGGCGGCTGAAGCTTTCTTT. Residues: CASSPSGDRAAEAFF.

This clone was recorded only once. J is TRBJ1-2 and V is TRBV7-9, with TRBD1 identical over 9 bases. Germline loops: CDR1 SEHNR, CDR2 FQNEAQ (reference sequence). V gave up 0 bases and J gave up 2 bases; unmatched junction bases: 10. CDR3 size: 18 residues. In DNA, the CDR3 is TGTGCCAGCAGCTTAGCGGGGCGTTCGGACAGGGGAAACTATGGCTACACCTTC. Translating it yields CASSLAGRSDRGNYGYTF.

On this clone itself: The CDR3 does not end in the conserved phenylalanine or tryptophan, so this is likely a read error. The limits of the CDR3 on the DNA are not certain, so only TCRdb's listed CDR3 is given. V usage is TRBV29-1 and J usage is TRBJ2-3; the table's D call of TRBD2 was not tested on the DNA. The germline V gene encodes CDR1 SQVTM and CDR2 ANQGSEA. The CDR3 spans 11 amino acids, including both terminal residues. The CDR3 region is CSVEDLGGVIL.

The J gene is TRBJ1-6, the V gene TRBV7-9; D not certain. Between the trimmed V and J ends, which lost 0 bases and 2 bases, there was a span of 5 bases. This CDR3 is 15 amino acids long. Germline loops: CDR1 SEHNR, CDR2 FQNEAQ (reference sequence). For the CDR3, the DNA is TGTGCCAGCAGCTTAGCAAGGGCCTATAATTCACCCCTCCACTTT. This codes for CASSLARAYNSPLHF.

The chain couples TRBV27 to TRBJ1-5; 7 nucleotides line up with TRBD1. CDR1 MNHEY and CDR2 SMNVEV come from the germline V gene (reference sequence). The CDR3 consists of 15 residues. The trim removed 0 bases at V and 9 bases at J, leaving 8 bases unmatched. CDR3 nucleotide sequence: TGTGCCAGCAGTTTATCCCCGACAGGGTCGGGGCCCCAGCATTTT. Translation: CASSLSPTGSGPQHF.

The chain joins TRBV14 to TRBJ2-2, with 13 positions matching TRBD2. Losses at the gene ends were 0 bases for V and 0 bases for J; bases not matched to a gene: 7. The CDR3 sequence is 20 residues long. Looked up from germline, CDR1 is SGHDN and CDR2 is FVKESK. The CDR3 reads CASSQDRGTSGATNTGELFF. The CDR3 nucleotides read TGTGCCAGCAGCCAAGATAGGGGGACTAGCGGGGCGACGAACACCGGGGAGCTGTTTTTT.

This rearrangement joins TRBV7-3 to TRBJ2-3; the D is unclear. Germline CDR1 is SGHTA and CDR2 is FQGTGA. V was trimmed by 2 bases and J by 4 bases, leaving 10 bases between them. The CDR3 covers 14 residues. Written as DNA, the CDR3 is TGTGCCAGCAGCTTATACGCCGGTCCAGATACGCAGTATTTT. Its translation is CASSLYAGPDTQYF. The full variable domain, its missing parts supplied by reference TRBV7-3 and TRBJ2-3, is GAGVSQTPSNKVTEKGKYVELRCDPISGHTALYWYRQSLGQGPEFLIYFQGTGAADDSGLPNDRFFAVRPEGSVSTLKIQRTERGDSAVYLCASSLYAGPDTQYFGPGTRLTVL.

The chain recombines TRBV27 with TRBJ2-3; D not certain. Germline CDR1 is MNHEY and CDR2 is SMNVEV (reference sequence). This CDR3 contains 15 residues. Deletions cut 0 bases from V and 1 base from J, with 8 bases between. The CDR3 nucleotides read TGTGCCAGCAGTTTATCGTTCCAGGGCACAGATACGCAGTATTTT. It encodes CASSLSFQGTDTQYF.

The gene calls are TRBV19 and TRBJ1-3; 8 bases are a match to TRBD1. The CDR3 has 14 amino acids. The germline V gene encodes CDR1 LNHDA and CDR2 SQIVND (reference sequence). The trim removed 9 bases at V and 0 bases at J, leaving 4 bases unmatched. CDR3 protein: CASIDRGSGNTIYF. The CDR3 nucleotides read TGTGCCAGCATCGACAGGGGCTCTGGAAACACCATATATTTT.

The CDR3 region is CASSLSGGENIQYF. CDR3 in DNA: TGTGCCAGCAGCTTGTCTGGGGGAGAAAACATTCAGTACTTC. The chain is built from TRBV5-4 and TRBJ2-4; D is tentatively TRBD1 or TRBD2 (5 bases each). CDR3 size: 14 residues. Between the trimmed V and J ends, which lost 1 base and 5 bases, there was a span of 10 bases. Germline V gene data show CDR1 as SGHNT and CDR2 as YYREEE (reference sequence).

The V call is TRBV13, the J call TRBJ2-7, with 9 nucleotides matching TRBD1. Germline values: CDR1 PRHDT, CDR2 FYEKMQ (reference sequence). The CDR3 covers 16 residues. The trim removed 6 bases at V and 3 bases at J, leaving 12 bases unmatched. In DNA form, the CDR3 reads TGTGCCAGCAGTTCAGTAGGACAGGGGTACGGCTACGAGCAGTACTTC. It yields the protein CASSSVGQGYGYEQYF.

The chain has TRBV19 and TRBJ2-7, with D uncertain. Between the trimmed V and J ends, which lost 5 bases and 2 bases, there was a span of 10 bases. Germline-derived CDR1 and CDR2 are LNHDA and SQIVND (reference sequence). The CDR3 has 13 amino acids. CDR3 DNA sequence: TGTGCCAGTAGTCCGGCACTGACCTACGAGCAGTACTTC. Amino acid sequence: CASSPALTYEQYF.

This chain uses TRBV2 with TRBJ2-5; D is unresolved. The assigned J gene may be wrong: the sequence end matches TRBJ2-7 better. CDR1 is SNHLY and CDR2 is FYNNEI in the germline V gene. This CDR3 region has 16 residues. The CDR3 sequence: CASSEKELNELYEQYF. The CDR3 DNA is TGTGCCAGCAGTGAGAAGGAGCTGAACGAACTCTACGAGCAGTACTTC.

The V and J genes are TRBV28 and TRBJ1-5, with 11 bases fitting TRBD1. Per the germline V gene, CDR1 is MDHEN and CDR2 is SYDVKM. The CDR3 loop spans 19 amino acids. The V and J ends lost 5 bases and 6 bases, in that order; junction bases with no gene match: 18. CDR3 nucleotides: TGTGCCAGCAGTCACCTCTCCTTGACCGGGACAGGGGGGGGTCAGCCCCAGCATTTT. This gives the protein CASSHLSLTGTGGGQPQHF.

For the CDR3, the DNA is TGTGCCAGCAGCGTAGTGGGGTTGAGCACAGATACGCAGTATTTT. Protein sequence: CASSVVGLSTDTQYF. The rearrangement links TRBV9 to TRBJ2-3; D not certain. CDR1 is SGDLS and CDR2 is YYNGEE in the germline V gene. Trimming took off 0 bases at V and 0 bases at J, with 8 bases between the two ends. The CDR3 length is 15 residues.